This T cell receptor (beta chain) emerged from a study of CD8+ T cells in alopecia areata. Whole-study findings and limits: In lesional scalp, particularly from alopecia totalis/universalis, clonality was higher than in normal scalp.

In germline, CDR1 is KGHSH, CDR2 LQKENI. This CDR3 region has 15 residues. Trimming cost V 2 bases and J 1 base, with 12 bases left between them. cDNA serving as the sequencing template came from extracted, reverse transcribed RNA. Produced via immunoSEQ multiplex PCR; TCRdb's table is partial and in-frame only. The sample has 150,000 to 200,000 clones; roughly 65% are singletons. This clone occurred a few times. What it binds is not known. This clonotype was obtained from a human donor with alopecia areata. The material sequenced was CD4+ T cells sorted from blood, taken at week 0. The V call is TRBV18, the J call TRBJ2-7; unclear D gene. The CDR3 DNA reads TGTGCCAGCTCACCAACGAACCAACCTTCCTACGAGCAGTACTTC. Its translation is CASSPTNQPSYEQYF.